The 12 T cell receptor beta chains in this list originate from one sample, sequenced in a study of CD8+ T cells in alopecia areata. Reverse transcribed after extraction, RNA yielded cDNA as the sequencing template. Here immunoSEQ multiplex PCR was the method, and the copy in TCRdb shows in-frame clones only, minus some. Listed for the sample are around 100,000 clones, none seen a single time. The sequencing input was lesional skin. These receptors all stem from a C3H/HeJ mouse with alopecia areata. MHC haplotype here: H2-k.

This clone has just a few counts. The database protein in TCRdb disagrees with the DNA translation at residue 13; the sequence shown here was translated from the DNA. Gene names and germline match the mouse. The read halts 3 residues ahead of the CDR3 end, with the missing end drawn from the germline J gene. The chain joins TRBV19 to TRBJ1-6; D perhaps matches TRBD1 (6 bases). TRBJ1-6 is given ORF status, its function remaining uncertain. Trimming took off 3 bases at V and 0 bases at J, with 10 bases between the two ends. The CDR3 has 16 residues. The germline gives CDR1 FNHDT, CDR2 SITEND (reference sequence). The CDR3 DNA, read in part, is TGTGCCAGCAGTAGCCGGGACAATTCCTATAATTCGCCC. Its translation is CASSSRDNSYNSP. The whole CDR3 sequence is CASSSRDNSYNSPLYF.

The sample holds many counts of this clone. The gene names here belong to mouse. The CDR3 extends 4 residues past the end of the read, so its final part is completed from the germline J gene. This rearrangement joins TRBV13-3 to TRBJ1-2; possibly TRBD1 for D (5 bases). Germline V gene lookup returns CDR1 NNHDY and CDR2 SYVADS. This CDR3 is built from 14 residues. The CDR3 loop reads CASSDADWGGDYTF. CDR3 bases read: TGTGCCAGCAGTGATGCGGACTGGGGGGGC.

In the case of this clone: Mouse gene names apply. CDR3 bases read: TGTGCCAGCAGTATAGTTGAACAACCCCTATATGCT. Translating it yields CASSIVEQPLYA. The whole CDR3 reads CASSIVEQPLYAEQFF. The chain uses TRBV19 and TRBJ2-1; no reliable D call. The read halts 4 residues ahead of the CDR3 end, with the missing end drawn from the germline J gene. Trimming stripped 0 bases from V and 4 bases from J, with 14 bases between. Germline CDR1 reads FNHDT; CDR2 reads SITEND (reference sequence). The CDR3 is 16 residues long.

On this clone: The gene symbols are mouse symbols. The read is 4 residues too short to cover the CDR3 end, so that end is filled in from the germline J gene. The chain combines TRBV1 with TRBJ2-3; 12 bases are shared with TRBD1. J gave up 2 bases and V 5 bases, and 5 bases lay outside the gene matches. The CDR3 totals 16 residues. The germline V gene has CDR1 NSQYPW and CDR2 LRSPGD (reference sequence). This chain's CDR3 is CTCSPGQGADAETLYF. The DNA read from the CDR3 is TGCACCTGCAGTCCGGGACAGGGGGCAGATGCAGAA.

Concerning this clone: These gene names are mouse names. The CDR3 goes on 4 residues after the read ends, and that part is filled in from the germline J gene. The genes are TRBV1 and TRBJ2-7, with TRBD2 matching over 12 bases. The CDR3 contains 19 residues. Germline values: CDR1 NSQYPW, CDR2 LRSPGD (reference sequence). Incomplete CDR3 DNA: TGCACCTGCAGTGCAGATTGGACAGGGGACTGGGGGGAACCTTAT. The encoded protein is CTCSADWTGDWGEPY. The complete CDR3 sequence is CTCSADWTGDWGEPYEQYF.

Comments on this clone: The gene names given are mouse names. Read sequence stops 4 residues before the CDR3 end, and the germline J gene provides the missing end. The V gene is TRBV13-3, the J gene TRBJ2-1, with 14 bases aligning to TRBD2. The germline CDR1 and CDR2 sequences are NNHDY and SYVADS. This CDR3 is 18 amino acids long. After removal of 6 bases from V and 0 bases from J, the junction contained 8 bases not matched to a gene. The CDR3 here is CASTTGTGGAYNYAEQFF. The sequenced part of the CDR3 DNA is TGTGCCAGCACCACCGGGACTGGGGGGGCCTATAACTATGCT.

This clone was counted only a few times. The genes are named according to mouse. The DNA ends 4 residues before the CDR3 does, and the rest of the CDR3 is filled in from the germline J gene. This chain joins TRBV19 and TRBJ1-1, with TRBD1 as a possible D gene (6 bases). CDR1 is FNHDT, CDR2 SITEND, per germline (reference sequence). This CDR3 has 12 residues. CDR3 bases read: TGTGCCAGCAGTCCTACAGGGAAA. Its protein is CASSPTGK. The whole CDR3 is CASSPTGKEVFF.

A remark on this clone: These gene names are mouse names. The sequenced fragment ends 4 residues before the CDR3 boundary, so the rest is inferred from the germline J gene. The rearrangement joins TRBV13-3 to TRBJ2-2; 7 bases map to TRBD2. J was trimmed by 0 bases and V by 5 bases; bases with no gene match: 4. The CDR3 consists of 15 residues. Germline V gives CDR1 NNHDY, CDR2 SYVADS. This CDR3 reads CASSGTDANTGQLYF. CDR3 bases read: TGTGCCAGCAGCGGGACTGATGCAAACACCGGG.

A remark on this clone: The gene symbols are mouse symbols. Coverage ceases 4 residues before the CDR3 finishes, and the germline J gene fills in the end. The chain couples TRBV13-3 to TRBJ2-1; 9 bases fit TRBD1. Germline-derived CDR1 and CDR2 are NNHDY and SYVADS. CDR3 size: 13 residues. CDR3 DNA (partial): TGTGCCAGCAGCGTGACAGGGGGGGCT. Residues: CASSVTGGA. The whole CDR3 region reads CASSVTGGAEQFF.

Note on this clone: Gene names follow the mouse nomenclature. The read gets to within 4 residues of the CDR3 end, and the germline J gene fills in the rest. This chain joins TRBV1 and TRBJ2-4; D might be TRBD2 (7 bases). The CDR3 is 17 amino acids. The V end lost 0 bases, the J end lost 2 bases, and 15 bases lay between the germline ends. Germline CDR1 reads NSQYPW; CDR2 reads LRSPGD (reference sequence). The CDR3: CTCSAEGGGRFQNTLYF. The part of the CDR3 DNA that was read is TGCACCTGCAGTGCAGAAGGTGGGGGGCGCTTTCAAAAC.

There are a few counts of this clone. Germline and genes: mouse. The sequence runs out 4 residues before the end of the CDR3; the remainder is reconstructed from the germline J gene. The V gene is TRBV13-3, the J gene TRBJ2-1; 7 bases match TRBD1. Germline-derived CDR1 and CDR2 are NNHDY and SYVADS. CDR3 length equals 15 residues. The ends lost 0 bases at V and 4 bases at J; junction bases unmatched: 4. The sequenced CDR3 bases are TGTGCCAGCAGTGATGAGGGGACAGATTATGCT. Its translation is CASSDEGTDYA. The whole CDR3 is CASSDEGTDYAEQFF.

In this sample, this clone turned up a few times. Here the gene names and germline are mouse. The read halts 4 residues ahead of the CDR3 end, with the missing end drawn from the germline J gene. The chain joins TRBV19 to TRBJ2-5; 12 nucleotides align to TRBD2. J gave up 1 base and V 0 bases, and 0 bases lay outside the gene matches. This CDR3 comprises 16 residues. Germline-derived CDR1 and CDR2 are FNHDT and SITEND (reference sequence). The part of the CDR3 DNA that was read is TGTGCCAGCAGTATAGGGACTGGGGGGGACCAAGAC. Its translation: CASSIGTGGDQD. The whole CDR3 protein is CASSIGTGGDQDTQYF.